This TCR beta chain originates from a study of T cells in tumors after PD-1 blockade. Looked up from germline, CDR1 is SGHNT and CDR2 is YYREEE (reference sequence). The CDR3 is 15 residues long. The V end was cut by 4 bases, the J end by 1 base, with 14 bases between. The average interval from treatment start to post-treatment squamous cell carcinoma sampling was 31 days. Study-wide results and caveats: Clonal replacement, not reinvigoration, is suggested for expanded exhausted CD8+ clones after therapy.

This clone was seen only once. Its antigen is unknown. Measured with immunoSEQ multiplex PCR; TCRdb has only the in-frame clones, and not every one. The sample lists about 15,000 clones; about 67% were seen once. Sequences were derived from tumor tissue, sampled after anti-PD-1 treatment. The clonotype comes from a human donor with cutaneous squamous cell carcinoma. This rearrangement joins TRBV5-4 to TRBJ2-5; maybe TRBD2 (7 bases). CDR3 in amino acids: CASSRGGDTQETQYF. The CDR3 nucleotides read TGTGCCAGCAGCCGAGGGGGGGATACCCAAGAGACCCAGTACTTC.